This record looks at one TCR beta chain sequence and its context. Its target is unknown. Trimming removed 5 bases from V and 10 bases from J, with 11 bases in between. Germline V gene lookup returns CDR1 SGHTA and CDR2 FQGNSA. This CDR3 has 11 residues. The data belong to a study of cytomegalovirus exposure and HLA in healthy donors. Findings and caveats of the study: Immune exposure was documented only through CMV serostatus.

The PCR ran on 60 Vbeta and 13 Jbeta primers. The repertoire was sequenced with immunoSEQ multiplex PCR; TCRdb's copy has only in-frame clones and lacks some. Counted here are 150,000 or so clones, around 78% occurring once; the ten biggest clones make up roughly 0.76%. This chain joins TRBV7-2 and TRBJ1-1; D uncertain. This clonotype was sampled from a female donor in good health and CMV-seronegative. The sequencing input was PBMCs. CDR3 residues: CASSASEAAFF. The CDR3 coding sequence is TGTGCCAGCAGCGCCAGTGAGGCAGCTTTCTTT.